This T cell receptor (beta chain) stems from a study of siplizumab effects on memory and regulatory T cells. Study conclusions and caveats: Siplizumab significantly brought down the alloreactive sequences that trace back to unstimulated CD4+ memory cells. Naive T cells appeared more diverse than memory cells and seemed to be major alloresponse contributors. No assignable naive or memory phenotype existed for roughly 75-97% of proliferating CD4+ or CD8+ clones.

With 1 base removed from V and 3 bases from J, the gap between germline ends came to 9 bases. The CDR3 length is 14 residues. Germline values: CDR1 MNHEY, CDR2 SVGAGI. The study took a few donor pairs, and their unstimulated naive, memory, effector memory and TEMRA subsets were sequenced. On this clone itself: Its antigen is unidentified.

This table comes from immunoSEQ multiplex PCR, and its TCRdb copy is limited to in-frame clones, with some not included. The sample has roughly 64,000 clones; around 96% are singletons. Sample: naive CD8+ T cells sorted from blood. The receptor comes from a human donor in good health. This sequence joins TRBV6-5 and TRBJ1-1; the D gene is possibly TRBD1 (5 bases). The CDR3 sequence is CASSYWQGDTEAFF. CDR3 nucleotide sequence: TGTGCCAGCAGTTACTGGCAGGGTGACACTGAAGCTTTCTTT.